This T cell receptor beta chain stems from a study of blood T cell repertoires in COVID-19. Study-wide background: The United States, Italy and Spain supplied acute and convalescent COVID-19 samples. The cDNA or gDNA used as material had been derived from T cells, B-cell-depleted T cells, or PBMCs.

Per the original methods: Amplification of reference gene primers provided the estimated nucleated cell counts. This table comes from immunoSEQ multiplex PCR, and its TCRdb copy is limited to in-frame clones, with some not included. V and J calls and clone size are given by that table; D and trimming were obtained from the DNA. The sample holds under 350,000 clones, 70% to 90% seen once. The table lists this clone with a count of one. The germline V gene encodes CDR1 WSHSY and CDR2 SAAADI. This CDR3 has 13 amino acids. Deletions cut 5 bases from V and 2 bases from J, with 9 bases between. The sequencing input was peripheral blood. This sequence originates from a woman in her sixties or seventies with acute or convalescent COVID-19. The chain has TRBV10-2 and TRBJ2-5, with a tentative D call TRBD1 (5 bases). The CDR3 loop reads CASSRQLQETQYF. DNA of the CDR3: TGCGCCAGCAGTCGACAGCTACAAGAGACCCAGTACTTC.